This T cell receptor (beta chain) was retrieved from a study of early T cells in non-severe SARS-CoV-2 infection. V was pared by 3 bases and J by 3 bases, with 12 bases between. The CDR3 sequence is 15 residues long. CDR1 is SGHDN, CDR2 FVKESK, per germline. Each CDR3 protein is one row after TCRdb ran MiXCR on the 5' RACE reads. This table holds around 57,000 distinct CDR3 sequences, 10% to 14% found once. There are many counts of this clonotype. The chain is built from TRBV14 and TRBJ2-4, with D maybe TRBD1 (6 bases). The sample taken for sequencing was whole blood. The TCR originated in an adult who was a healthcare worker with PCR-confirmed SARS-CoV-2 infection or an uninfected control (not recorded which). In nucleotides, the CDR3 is TGTGCCAGCAGCCAGTCAGGGGCCGGCAAAAACATTCAGTACTTC. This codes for CASSQSGAGKNIQYF.